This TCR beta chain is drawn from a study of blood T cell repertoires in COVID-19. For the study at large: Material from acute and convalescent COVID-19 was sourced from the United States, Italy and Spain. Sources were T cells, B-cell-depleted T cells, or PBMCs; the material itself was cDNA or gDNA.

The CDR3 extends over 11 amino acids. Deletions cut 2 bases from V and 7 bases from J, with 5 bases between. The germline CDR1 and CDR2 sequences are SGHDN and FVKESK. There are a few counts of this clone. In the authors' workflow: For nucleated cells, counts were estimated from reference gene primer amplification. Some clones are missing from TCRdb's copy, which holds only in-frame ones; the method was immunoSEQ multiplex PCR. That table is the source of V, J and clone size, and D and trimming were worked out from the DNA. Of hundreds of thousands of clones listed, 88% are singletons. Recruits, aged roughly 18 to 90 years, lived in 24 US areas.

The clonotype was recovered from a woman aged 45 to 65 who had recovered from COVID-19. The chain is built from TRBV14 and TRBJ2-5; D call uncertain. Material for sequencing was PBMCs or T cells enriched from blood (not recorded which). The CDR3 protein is CASSQYGTQYF. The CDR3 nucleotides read TGTGCCAGCAGCCAATACGGGACCCAGTACTTC.